These 29 T cell receptor beta chains share one sample of origin, sequenced in a study of CXCR3-negative and CXCR3-positive naive CD8 T cells. The authors prepared UMI-labeled TRB cDNA libraries by 5' RACE. TCRdb re-called the 5' RACE reads and catalogs CDR3 proteins one per entry, DNA excluded. Listed are some 140,000 distinct CDR3 sequences; less than 0.55% falls within the top ten. No antigens are known for them. General study findings and limits: Comparison of naive cells showed more hydrophobic TRB CDR3s in CXCR3-positive than in CXCR3-negative naive cells.

The specimen was naive CXCR3+ CD8+ T cells from blood. Regarding subset: CD45RO-CCR7+CD27+CD95- naive CD8+ T cells expressing CXCR3 (TNR3+). All receptors derive from a human donor in good health. Some clones in this sample may be carry-over from other donors' samples.

V is TRBV6-5 and J is TRBJ2-2; TCRdb outputs TRBD1, but without DNA this stays unchecked. The CDR3 length is 14 residues. In germline, CDR1 is MNHEY, CDR2 SVGAGI. CDR3 region: CASRGDRGPGELFF.

The V and J genes are TRBV10-2 and TRBJ1-1. The CDR3 spans 11 residues. Germline lookup yields CDR1 WSHSY and CDR2 SAAADI. CDR3: CASTEGTEAFF.

The chain employs TRBV5-1 and TRBJ1-1. Per germline, CDR1 SGHRS and CDR2 YFSETQ. CDR3 length: 13 residues. CDR3 in amino acids: CASSFDGNTEAFF.

The chain uses TRBV29-1 and TRBJ2-3. CDR1 SQVTM and CDR2 ANQGSEA come from the germline V gene. This CDR3 region has 11 residues. The chain's CDR3 is CSDQTADTQYF.

The J gene is TRBJ2-1, the V gene TRBV4-3. This CDR3 has 17 residues. Germline-derived CDR1 and CDR2 are LGHNA and YSLEER. CDR3 loop: CASSQDRPYGQYNEQFF.

The chain carries TRBV9 and TRBJ1-1; TCRdb designates TRBD1, a call that cannot be tested without DNA. Germline lookup yields CDR1 SGDLS and CDR2 YYNGEE. The CDR3 spans 17 residues. The CDR3 loop reads CASSVGVTGGIGTEAFF.

CDR3 amino acids: CASSPEAGGPSYNEQFF. V and J are TRBV5-6 and TRBJ2-1; as DNA is missing, the TRBD2 call by TCRdb cannot be tested. The CDR3 contains 17 residues. The germline gives CDR1 SGHDT, CDR2 YYEEEE.

V and J are TRBV28 and TRBJ2-7; TCRdb proposes TRBD1, but this gene call is untestable without DNA. Germline CDR1 is MDHEN and CDR2 is SYDVKM. The CDR3 consists of 15 residues. The CDR3 sequence is CASSFRGFTAYEQYF.

The chain joins TRBV7-2 to TRBJ2-1; TCRdb names TRBD2, which stays unverified in the absence of DNA. The CDR3 runs to 15 residues. Germline assignment: CDR1 SGHTA and CDR2 FQGNSA. CDR3 region: CASSFPGLGYNEQFF.

The chain links TRBV6-2 or TRBV6-3 to TRBJ2-1; TCRdb selects TRBD1, and the lack of DNA leaves this call unchecked. Germline V lookup: CDR1 MNHEY, CDR2 SVGEGT. The CDR3 extends over 13 amino acids. The CDR3 is CASSYGPGTEQFF.

The rearrangement uses TRBV28 and TRBJ2-1; TCRdb selects TRBD1, and the lack of DNA leaves this call unchecked. Germline V CDR1 and CDR2: MDHEN, SYDVKM. The length of the CDR3 is 16 residues. The CDR3 sequence: CASSRGTGGKYNEQFF. Full variable domain (outside the CDR3, taken from reference TRBV28 and TRBJ2-1): DVKVTQSSRYLVKRTGEKVFLECVQDMDHENMFWYRQDPGLGLRLIYFSYDVKMKEKGDIPEGYSVSREKKERFSLILESASTNQTSMYLCASSRGTGGKYNEQFFGPGTRLTVL.

The J gene is TRBJ1-2, the V gene TRBV7-8; absent DNA, TCRdb's TRBD1 call cannot be checked. Germline CDR1 is SGHVS and CDR2 is FQNEAQ. The CDR3 runs 17 residues. This CDR3 reads CASSLVFLGAASHGYTF.

The rearrangement joins TRBV19 to TRBJ2-7; TCRdb indicates TRBD1, and absent DNA this call remains unverified. CDR3 length: 12 amino acids. The germline CDR1 and CDR2 sequences are LNHDA and SQIVND (reference sequence). CDR3 sequence: CASNIQGYEQYF.

The V gene is TRBV5-4, the J gene TRBJ1-6; the TCRdb D gene call, TRBD1, has no DNA to confirm it. CDR1 SGHNT and CDR2 YYREEE come from the germline V gene (reference sequence). This CDR3 has 15 residues. CDR3 sequence: CASSLENRGDSPLHF.

This rearrangement joins TRBV30 to TRBJ2-1; the D call of TRBD1 rests on TCRdb alone, since no DNA is present to check it. CDR1 is GTSNPN and CDR2 is SVGIG in the germline V gene (reference sequence). The CDR3 extends over 15 amino acids. This chain's CDR3 is CAWSIIQGGLNEQFF.

This chain uses TRBV5-6 with TRBJ2-3. Germline V lookup: CDR1 SGHDT, CDR2 YYEEEE. The CDR3 spans 15 residues. CDR3 protein: CASSLAGIWTDTQYF.

This chain joins TRBV28 and TRBJ2-6; TCRdb outputs TRBD1, but without DNA this stays unchecked. The CDR3 loop spans 17 amino acids. The V gene's germline CDR1 is MDHEN and CDR2 SYDVKM. This CDR3 reads CASSPRKGAAGANVLTF.

The CDR3: CASSMMFPVYNEQFF. V is TRBV19 and J is TRBJ2-1; the TCRdb D gene call, TRBD1, has no DNA to confirm it. From germline, CDR1 is LNHDA and CDR2 SQIVND (reference sequence). The CDR3 loop spans 15 amino acids.

The V call is TRBV3-1, the J call TRBJ2-7; the D gene TCRdb calls, TRBD1, cannot be checked with no DNA. Per germline, CDR1 LGHDT and CDR2 YNNKEL (reference sequence). This CDR3 spans 13 amino acids. This CDR3 reads CASSQPRSRTPNF.

The V and J genes are TRBV27 and TRBJ2-7; TCRdb selects TRBD1, and the lack of DNA leaves this call unchecked. The CDR3 covers 16 residues. Looked up from germline, CDR1 is MNHEY and CDR2 is SMNVEV (reference sequence). The CDR3: CASSTLARDGLYEQYF.

The V gene is TRBV27, the J gene TRBJ1-6; TCRdb calls TRBD1, which cannot be checked without DNA. CDR3 length: 17 amino acids. Germline-derived CDR1 and CDR2 are MNHEY and SMNVEV (reference sequence). The CDR3 spells CASSPTNPGFGDSPLHF.

This chain links TRBV7-9 with TRBJ2-3; the D gene TCRdb calls, TRBD2, cannot be checked with no DNA. Germline assignment: CDR1 SEHNR and CDR2 FQNEAQ (reference sequence). This CDR3 contains 15 residues. The CDR3 protein is CASSFTGGHVDTQYF. The variable domain in full, completed from reference TRBV7-9 and TRBJ2-3, reads DTGVSQNPRHKITKRGQNVTFRCDPISEHNRLYWYRQTLGQGPEFLTYFQNEAQLEKSRLLSDRFSAERPKGSFSTLEIQRTEQGDSAMYLCASSFTGGHVDTQYFGPGTRLTVL.

This chain joins TRBV20-1 and TRBJ1-5. Germline V CDR1 and CDR2: DFQATT, SNEGSKA (reference sequence). The CDR3 length is 12 residues. The CDR3 spells CSARDWDQPQHF.

The V and J genes are TRBV4-1 and TRBJ2-7. Germline CDR1 MGHRA, CDR2 YSYEKL. The CDR3 contains 13 residues. CDR3 in amino acids: CASSQKFTYEQYF.

The chain is built from TRBV5-1 and TRBJ2-5; the TCRdb call, TRBD2, lacks DNA for checking. The CDR3 has 13 amino acids. Germline CDR1 is SGHRS and CDR2 is YFSETQ. The chain's CDR3 is CASSLVGEETQYF.

J is TRBJ2-7 and V is TRBV4-1. This CDR3 spans 14 amino acids. Germline CDR1 reads MGHRA; CDR2 reads YSYEKL. The CDR3 loop reads CASSQVGSTYEQYF.

The V and J genes are TRBV10-1 and TRBJ1-5; checking the TCRdb D call of TRBD1 is not possible without DNA. Per the germline V gene, CDR1 is WNHNN and CDR2 is SYGVQD (reference sequence). This CDR3 is built from 19 residues. The CDR3 loop is CASRLPKAATGGINQPQHF.

CDR3 residues: CSAATAMNTEASF. The gene calls are TRBV29-1 and TRBJ1-1; lacking DNA, the TRBD1 call made by TCRdb goes unchecked. Germline V gene sequence: CDR1 SQVTM, CDR2 ANQGSEA. The CDR3 extends over 13 amino acids. The entire variable domain, with the rest obtained from reference TRBV29-1 and TRBJ1-1, is as follows: SAVISQKPSRDICQRGTSLTIQCQVDSQVTMMFWYRQQPGQSLTLIATANQGSEATYESGFVIDKFPISRPNLTFSTLTVSNMSPEDSSIYLCSAATAMNTEASFGQGTRLTVV.

CDR3 sequence reads: CASSLVGQGDTEAFF. The chain couples TRBV7-9 to TRBJ1-1; TCRdb's assignment of TRBD1 cannot be checked, as there is no DNA. The CDR3 consists of 15 residues. In germline, CDR1 is SEHNR, CDR2 FQNEAQ (reference sequence).